These T cell receptor beta chains were read from a single sample in a study of blood T cells in healthy people across ages. TCRdb independently ran MiXCR on the 5' RACE reads; one entry per CDR3 protein. The sample yields hundreds of thousands of distinct CDR3 sequences, about 45% seen once. Material: blood. The source of these receptors is a man older than 75 in good health. Both conserved end residues are part of each CDR3. The D gene is left open where the match is weak. The listing skips clone size in some rows; elsewhere it reads once, few, many or a size class.

d_gene: NA; j_gene: TRBJ2-4; abundance: few; v_gene: TRBV12-3/TRBV12-4; CDR3aa: CASSLNRGRNIQYF; CDR3nt: TGTGCCAGCAGTTTAAACAGAGGTCGGAACATTCAGTACTTC
d_gene: NA; j_gene: TRBJ2-7; abundance: NA; v_gene: TRBV5-1; CDR3aa: CASSFMSSYEQYF; CDR3nt: TGCGCCAGCAGCTTTATGAGCTCCTACGAGCAGTACTTC
d_gene: TRBD2; j_gene: TRBJ2-1; abundance: NA; v_gene: TRBV5-1; CDR3aa: CASSQTSGVAGNEQFF; CDR3nt: TGCGCCAGCAGCCAGACTAGCGGGGTAGCCGGGAATGAGCAGTTCTTC
d_gene: TRBD1; j_gene: TRBJ2-3; abundance: NA; v_gene: TRBV6-6; CDR3aa: CASREDRGVTDTQYF; CDR3nt: TGTGCCAGCAGAGAAGACAGGGGGGTCACAGATACGCAGTATTTT
d_gene: TRBD2; j_gene: TRBJ2-7; abundance: NA; v_gene: TRBV28; CDR3aa: CASSRTSGMAGEQYF; CDR3nt: TGTGCCAGCAGCCGTACTAGCGGGATGGCGGGGGAGCAGTACTTC
d_gene: NA; j_gene: TRBJ2-4; abundance: NA; v_gene: TRBV10-3; CDR3aa: CATSETGTLAKNIQYF; CDR3nt: TGTGCCACCAGTGAAACCGGGACCCTAGCCAAAAACATTCAGTACTTC
d_gene: NA; j_gene: TRBJ2-3; abundance: NA; v_gene: TRBV6-1; CDR3aa: CASSEKGRSTDTQYF; CDR3nt: TGTGCCAGCAGTGAGAAGGGCAGGAGCACAGATACGCAGTATTTT
d_gene: NA; j_gene: TRBJ2-5; abundance: NA; v_gene: TRBV4-3; CDR3aa: CASSPRVGWGETQYF; CDR3nt: TGCGCCAGCAGCCCCCGCGTGGGGTGGGGGGAGACCCAGTACTTC
d_gene: NA; j_gene: TRBJ2-3; abundance: many; v_gene: TRBV9; CDR3aa: CASSVGGTDTQYF; CDR3nt: TGTGCCAGCAGCGTAGGGGGAACAGATACGCAGTATTTT
d_gene: NA; j_gene: TRBJ1-4; abundance: NA; v_gene: TRBV20-1; CDR3aa: CSALSRGRTNEKLFF; CDR3nt: TGCAGTGCTCTGTCCCGGGGGCGAACTAATGAAAAACTGTTTTTT
d_gene: NA; j_gene: TRBJ2-5; abundance: few; v_gene: TRBV7-2; CDR3aa: CASKPGTQETQYF; CDR3nt: TGTGCCAGTAAACCAGGGACCCAAGAGACCCAGTACTTC
d_gene: TRBD2; j_gene: TRBJ2-5; abundance: few; v_gene: TRBV6-2/TRBV6-3; CDR3aa: CASSYPLLAGGVETQYF; CDR3nt: TGTGCCAGCAGTTACCCCTTACTAGCGGGAGGCGTCGAGACCCAGTACTTC